What follows are 26 T cell receptor beta chains derived from one specimen sequenced in a study of response to subunit inactivated influenza vaccine. TCRdb called the RT-PCR reads again in MiXCR, with one record for every CDR3 protein. The table includes roughly 650,000 distinct CDR3 sequences, approximately 14% detected once. Sample: PBMCs from blood, taken about 12 days after vaccination. The receptors derive from a man aged 45-60 years who received an inactivated influenza vaccine.

V is TRBV21-1 and J is TRBJ2-7; the table's TRBD1 call for D was not verified on the DNA. TRBV21-1 is a listed pseudogene. This CDR3 has 15 amino acids. The CDR3, as DNA: TGTGCCAGCAGCAAAGGAGGGGGCCTTGGCTACGAGCAGTACTTC. Amino acids: CASSKGGGLGYEQYF.

This clonotype was picked up many times. As DNA, the CDR3 is TGCGCCAGCAGCTTGGCCGGGACAGGGACAGATACGCAGTATTTT. This translates into CASSLAGTGTDTQYF. The chain employs TRBV5-1 and TRBJ2-3, with TRBD1 identical over 9 bases. The CDR3 is 15 amino acids. Losses at the gene ends were 0 bases for V and 3 bases for J; bases not matched to a gene: 2. The germline gives CDR1 SGHRS, CDR2 YFSETQ.

The V gene is TRBV20-1, the J gene TRBJ2-1; the D gene is possibly TRBD1 (5 bases). The CDR3 totals 11 residues. Germline V gene sequence: CDR1 DFQATT, CDR2 SNEGSKA (reference sequence). Trimming left V 2 bases short and J 10 bases short, with 9 bases between. This CDR3 is CSARKNREQFF. The CDR3 DNA reads as TGCAGTGCTAGAAAAAACAGGGAGCAGTTCTTC.

This clonotype was recorded a few times. This rearrangement joins TRBV5-1 to TRBJ2-1; maybe TRBD2 (6 bases). Trimming removed 0 bases from V and 8 bases from J, with 12 bases in between. This CDR3 has 14 amino acids. The V gene's germline CDR1 is SGHRS and CDR2 YFSETQ. CDR3 residues: CASSLGPSEDEQFF. The CDR3, as DNA: TGCGCCAGCAGCTTGGGCCCTAGCGAGGATGAGCAGTTCTTC.

Many counts were recorded for this clonotype. At one end the junction does not follow the germline gene, possibly because of a read error. The chain links TRBV4-2 to TRBJ2-1; TRBD2 agrees at 10 bases. Germline loops: CDR1 LGHNA, CDR2 YNFKEQ. The CDR3 is 14 residues long. The CDR3 reads CASSQGLADNEQFF. The CDR3 DNA follows: TGCGCCAGCAGCCAAGGACTAGCGGACAATGAGCAGTTCTTC.

This chain uses TRBV9 with TRBJ2-7; 11 bases are shared with TRBD1. The junction had 9 bases not matched to a gene; V was cut back by 4 bases and J by 6 bases. Germline V CDR1 and CDR2: SGDLS, YYNGEE. There are 15 residues in the CDR3. The CDR3 DNA sequence: TGTGCCAGCAGCCTCATGGGGACAGGGGGTGGCGAGCAGTACTTC. Its protein product is CASSLMGTGGGEQYF. Full variable domain (remainder filled in from reference TRBV9 and TRBJ2-7): DSGVTQTPKHLITATGQRVTLRCSPRSGDLSVYWYQQSLDQGLQFLIQYYNGEERAKGNILERFSAQQFPDLHSELNLSSLELGDSALYFCASSLMGTGGGEQYFGPGTRLTVT.

This clonotype was seen ten or more times. The rearrangement joins TRBV7-8 to TRBJ2-7, with a tentative D call TRBD2 (6 bases). Trimming stripped 5 bases from V and 4 bases from J, with 18 bases between. CDR1 and CDR2 from the germline V gene are SGHVS and FQNEAQ. The CDR3 sequence is 15 residues long. The CDR3 coding sequence is TGTGCCAGCAGCACGTTCTCGACTAGGTTATACGAGCAGTACTTC. Protein: CASSTFSTRLYEQYF.

This clonotype occurred many times. The chain recombines TRBV12-3 or TRBV12-4 with TRBJ1-6, with D uncertain. The CDR3 covers 14 residues. Trimming stripped 6 bases from V and 6 bases from J, with 12 bases between. CDR3 sequence reads: CASRTGVFNSPLHF. CDR3 DNA: TGTGCCAGCAGGACGGGAGTTTTTAATTCACCCCTCCACTTT.

The J gene is TRBJ2-7, the V gene TRBV7-9; no firm D call. Germline values: CDR1 SEHNR, CDR2 FQNEAQ (reference sequence). V gave up 1 base and J gave up 2 bases, with 12 bases separating them. The CDR3 consists of 15 residues. The CDR3 region is CASSLGPAPTYEQYF. CDR3 DNA sequence: TGTGCCAGCAGCTTAGGGCCGGCCCCTACCTACGAGCAGTACTTC. The entire variable domain, with the rest obtained from reference TRBV7-9 and TRBJ2-7, is as follows: DTGVSQNPRHKITKRGQNVTFRCDPISEHNRLYWYRQTLGQGPEFLTYFQNEAQLEKSRLLSDRFSAERPKGSFSTLEIQRTEQGDSAMYLCASSLGPAPTYEQYFGPGTRLTVT.

The CDR3 coding sequence is TGTGCTGGCGGCAGGGACTACAATGAGCAGTTCTTC. Amino acids: CAGGRDYNEQFF. V and J are TRBV7-2 and TRBJ2-1, with a weak D call TRBD1 (5 bases). The length of the CDR3 is 12 residues. From germline, CDR1 is SGHTA and CDR2 FQGNSA.

The V gene is TRBV24-1, the J gene TRBJ2-3, with 11 bases matching TRBD2. Trimming cost V 7 bases and J 2 bases; bases outside gene matches: 10. There are 17 residues in the CDR3. The germline gives CDR1 KGHDR, CDR2 SFDVKD. The CDR3 region has the DNA TGTGCCACCAGCGAACCGCTAGCGGGGGGCTACACAGATACGCAGTATTTT. Residues: CATSEPLAGGYTDTQYF.

This clonotype was seen a few times. The genes are TRBV20-1 and TRBJ2-3; D is possibly TRBD1 (5 bases). V was shortened by 0 bases and J by 7 bases, with 11 bases between the two germline ends. Germline CDR1 and CDR2: DFQATT and SNEGSKA (reference sequence). This CDR3 has 13 residues. The chain's CDR3 is CSARDSRVHTQYF. CDR3 DNA: TGCAGTGCTAGAGATTCCAGGGTACATACGCAGTATTTT.

The chain has TRBV5-1 and TRBJ2-5; TRBD2 matches at 9 bases. This CDR3 spans 14 amino acids. The J segment lost 3 bases and the V segment lost 3 bases, leaving 3 bases of the junction unmatched. Germline assignment: CDR1 SGHRS and CDR2 YFSETQ. CDR3 bases: TGCGCCAGCAGCTCGATAGCGGGAGAAGAGACCCAGTACTTC. It translates to CASSSIAGEETQYF.

This chain uses TRBV14 with TRBJ2-7; TRBD2 matches at 8 bases. The germline V gene has CDR1 SGHDN and CDR2 FVKESK. CDR3 length: 15 residues. Losses at the gene ends were 3 bases for V and 2 bases for J; bases not matched to a gene: 6. CDR3 DNA: TGTGCCAGCAGCCACTCAGCGGGAGTCACCTACGAGCAGTACTTC. It translates to CASSHSAGVTYEQYF.

The J gene is TRBJ2-1, the V gene TRBV29-1, with D uncertain. Looked up from germline, CDR1 is SQVTM and CDR2 is ANQGSEA. CDR3 length equals 16 residues. Trimming cost V 1 base and J 0 bases, with 13 bases left between them. CDR3 loop: CSVEVVSPGSYNEQFF. The CDR3 DNA sequence: TGCAGCGTTGAAGTAGTCTCCCCGGGCTCCTACAATGAGCAGTTCTTC.

The chain is built from TRBV3-1 and TRBJ1-3, with D possibly TRBD1 on 6 matching bases. Trimming took 5 bases from V and 1 from J, leaving 15 bases between them. Germline values: CDR1 LGHDT, CDR2 YNNKEL (reference sequence). The CDR3 runs 16 residues. The CDR3 sequence is CASSSSLGASGNTIYF. The CDR3 nucleotides read TGTGCCAGCAGCTCTTCTCTGGGGGCTTCTGGAAACACCATATATTTT.

The V and J genes are TRBV4-2 and TRBJ2-1; the D gene is possibly TRBD2 (5 bases). The V end was cut by 0 bases, the J end by 3 bases, with 15 bases between. Germline V gene sequence: CDR1 LGHNA, CDR2 YNFKEQ. CDR3 length: 17 residues. The CDR3 reads CASSQEEDARDYNEQFF. The CDR3 nucleotides read TGTGCCAGCAGCCAAGAGGAGGACGCAAGAGACTACAATGAGCAGTTCTTC.

In this sample, this clonotype turned up many times. One end of the junction does not line up with germline, which may come from a read error. This chain links TRBV12-3 or TRBV12-4 with TRBJ2-7; 12 nucleotides match TRBD2. The CDR3 runs to 15 residues. This chain's CDR3 is CASSLGLAGTYEQYF. CDR3 DNA sequence: TGTGCCAGCAGCTTAGGACTAGCGGGGACTTACGAGCAGTACTTC.

This clonotype has a count of ten or more. V is TRBV6-5 and J is TRBJ2-3; 8 positions match TRBD2. Germline V gene sequence: CDR1 MNHEY, CDR2 SVGAGI. V was pared by 0 bases and J by 0 bases, with 2 bases of the junction left unmatched. This CDR3 spans 16 amino acids. The DNA of the CDR3 is TGTGCCAGCAGTTACTCAAGCGGGGGAAGCACAGATACGCAGTATTTT. Its translation: CASSYSSGGSTDTQYF.

This clonotype was seen more than once but under ten times. The rearrangement links TRBV11-2 to TRBJ2-3; TRBD2 matches 12 bases. This CDR3 spans 16 amino acids. From germline, CDR1 is SGHAT and CDR2 FQNNGV. Trimming cost V 3 bases and J 4 bases; bases outside gene matches: 5. CDR3 bases: TGTGCCAGCAGCTTTACTAGCGGGGGGCTTGCAGATACGCAGTATTTT. Translation gives CASSFTSGGLADTQYF.

The chain joins TRBV13 to TRBJ1-6, with D unclear. V shed 2 bases and J shed 11 bases, with 16 bases lying between them. This CDR3 has 15 residues. The germline CDR1 and CDR2 sequences are PRHDT and FYEKMQ (reference sequence). Here the CDR3 reads CASSLTRESGTPLHF. The DNA of the CDR3 is TGTGCCAGCAGCTTAACCCGGGAATCGGGCACACCCCTCCACTTT.

This clonotype was found a few times. The chain has TRBV3-1 and TRBJ1-4, with 8 positions matching TRBD1. Germline CDR1 reads LGHDT; CDR2 reads YNNKEL (reference sequence). Trimming cost V 0 bases and J 8 bases; bases outside gene matches: 2. This CDR3 comprises 14 residues. CDR3: CASSQETGVEKLFF. Here the CDR3 DNA reads TGTGCCAGCAGCCAAGAGACAGGGGTAGAAAAACTGTTTTTT.

This clonotype was seen at least ten times. The chain has TRBV11-2 and TRBJ2-1; 9 bases agree with TRBD2. The J segment lost 2 bases and the V segment lost 6 bases, leaving 11 bases of the junction unmatched. In germline, CDR1 is SGHAT, CDR2 FQNNGV. CDR3 length: 17 residues. The CDR3 sequence: CASRTPRGGQAYNEQFF. The CDR3, as DNA: TGTGCCAGCAGAACCCCGCGGGGGGGCCAGGCCTACAATGAGCAGTTCTTC.

This clonotype was detected many times. The chain couples TRBV27 to TRBJ2-1; D remains ambiguous. Trimming took off 4 bases at V and 0 bases at J, with 4 bases between the two ends. The CDR3 has 13 residues. Germline CDR1 and CDR2: MNHEY and SMNVEV (reference sequence). This CDR3 reads CASSSSSYNEQFF. The CDR3 nucleotides are TGTGCCAGCAGTTCTTCCTCCTACAATGAGCAGTTCTTC.

The chain recombines TRBV12-3 or TRBV12-4 with TRBJ2-5; TRBD1 matches at 9 bases. The CDR3 has 15 amino acids. The V segment lost 4 bases and the J segment 5 bases; nucleotides outside the gene matches: 8. The CDR3 loop is CASSSTGGAGETQYF. The CDR3 region has the DNA TGTGCCAGCAGTTCCACAGGGGGCGCCGGGGAGACCCAGTACTTC.

The table lists this clonotype with a few counts. V usage is TRBV4-2 and J usage is TRBJ2-5; perhaps TRBD1 as D (5 bases). The ends were cut back, 1 base at V and 1 base at J, with 16 bases in the middle. The CDR3 length is 17 residues. Per the germline V gene, CDR1 is LGHNA and CDR2 is YNFKEQ. The CDR3 loop is CASSQGLQGEGQETQYF. The CDR3 nucleotides read TGTGCCAGCAGCCAAGGACTCCAGGGTGAAGGCCAAGAGACCCAGTACTTC.